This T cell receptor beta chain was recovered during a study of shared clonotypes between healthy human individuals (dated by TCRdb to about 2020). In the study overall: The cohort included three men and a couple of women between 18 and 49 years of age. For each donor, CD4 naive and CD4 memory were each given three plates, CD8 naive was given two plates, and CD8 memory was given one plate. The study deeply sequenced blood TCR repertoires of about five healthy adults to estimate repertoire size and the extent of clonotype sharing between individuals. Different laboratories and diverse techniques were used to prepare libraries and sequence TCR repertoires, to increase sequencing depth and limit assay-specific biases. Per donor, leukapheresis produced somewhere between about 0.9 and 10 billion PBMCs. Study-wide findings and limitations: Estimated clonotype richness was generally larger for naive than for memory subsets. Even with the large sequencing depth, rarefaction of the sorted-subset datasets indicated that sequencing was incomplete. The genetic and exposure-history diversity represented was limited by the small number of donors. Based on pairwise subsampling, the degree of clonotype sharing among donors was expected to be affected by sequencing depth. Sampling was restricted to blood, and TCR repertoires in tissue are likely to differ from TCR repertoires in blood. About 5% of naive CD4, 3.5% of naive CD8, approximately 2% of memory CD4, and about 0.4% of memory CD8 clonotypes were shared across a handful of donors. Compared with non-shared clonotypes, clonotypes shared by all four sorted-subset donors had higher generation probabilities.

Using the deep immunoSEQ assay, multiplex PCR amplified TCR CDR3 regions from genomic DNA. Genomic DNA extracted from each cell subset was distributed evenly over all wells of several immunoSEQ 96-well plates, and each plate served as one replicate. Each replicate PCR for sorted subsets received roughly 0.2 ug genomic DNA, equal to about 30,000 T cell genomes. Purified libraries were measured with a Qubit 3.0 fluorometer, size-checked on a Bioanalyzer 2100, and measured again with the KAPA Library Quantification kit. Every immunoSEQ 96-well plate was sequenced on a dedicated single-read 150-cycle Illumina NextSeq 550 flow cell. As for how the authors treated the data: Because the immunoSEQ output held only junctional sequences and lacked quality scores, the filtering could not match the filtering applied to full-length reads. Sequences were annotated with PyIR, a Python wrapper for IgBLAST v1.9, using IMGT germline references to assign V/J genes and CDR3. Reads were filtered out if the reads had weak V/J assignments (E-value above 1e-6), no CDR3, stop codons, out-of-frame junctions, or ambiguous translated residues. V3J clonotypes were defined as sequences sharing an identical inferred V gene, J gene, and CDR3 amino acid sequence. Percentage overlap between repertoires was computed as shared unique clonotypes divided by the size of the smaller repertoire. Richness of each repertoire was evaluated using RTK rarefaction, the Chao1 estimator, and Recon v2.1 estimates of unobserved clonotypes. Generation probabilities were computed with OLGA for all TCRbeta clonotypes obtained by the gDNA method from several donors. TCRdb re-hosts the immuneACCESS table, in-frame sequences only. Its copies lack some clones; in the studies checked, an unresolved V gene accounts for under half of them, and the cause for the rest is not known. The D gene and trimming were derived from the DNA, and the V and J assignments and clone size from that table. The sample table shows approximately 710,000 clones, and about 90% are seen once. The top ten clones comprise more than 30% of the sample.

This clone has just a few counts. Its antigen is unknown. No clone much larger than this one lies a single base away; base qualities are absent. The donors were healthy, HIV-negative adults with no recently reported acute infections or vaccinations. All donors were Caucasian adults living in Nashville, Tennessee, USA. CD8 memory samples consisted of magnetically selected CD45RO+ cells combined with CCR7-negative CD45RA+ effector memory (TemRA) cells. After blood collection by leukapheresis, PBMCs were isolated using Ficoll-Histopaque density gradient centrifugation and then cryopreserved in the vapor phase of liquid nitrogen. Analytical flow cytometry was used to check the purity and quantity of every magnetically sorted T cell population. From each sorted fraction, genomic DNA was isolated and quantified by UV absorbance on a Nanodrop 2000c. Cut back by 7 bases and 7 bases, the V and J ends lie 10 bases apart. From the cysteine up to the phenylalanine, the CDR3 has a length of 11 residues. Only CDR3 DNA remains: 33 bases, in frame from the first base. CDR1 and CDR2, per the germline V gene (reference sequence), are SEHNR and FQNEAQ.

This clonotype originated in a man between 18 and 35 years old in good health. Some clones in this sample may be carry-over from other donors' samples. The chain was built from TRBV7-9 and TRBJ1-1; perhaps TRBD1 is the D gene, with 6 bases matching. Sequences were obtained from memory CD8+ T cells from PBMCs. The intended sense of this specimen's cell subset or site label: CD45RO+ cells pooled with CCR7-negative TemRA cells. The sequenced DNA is TGTGCCAGCAACCCGGACAGTGAAGCTTTCTTT. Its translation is CASNPDSEAFF.